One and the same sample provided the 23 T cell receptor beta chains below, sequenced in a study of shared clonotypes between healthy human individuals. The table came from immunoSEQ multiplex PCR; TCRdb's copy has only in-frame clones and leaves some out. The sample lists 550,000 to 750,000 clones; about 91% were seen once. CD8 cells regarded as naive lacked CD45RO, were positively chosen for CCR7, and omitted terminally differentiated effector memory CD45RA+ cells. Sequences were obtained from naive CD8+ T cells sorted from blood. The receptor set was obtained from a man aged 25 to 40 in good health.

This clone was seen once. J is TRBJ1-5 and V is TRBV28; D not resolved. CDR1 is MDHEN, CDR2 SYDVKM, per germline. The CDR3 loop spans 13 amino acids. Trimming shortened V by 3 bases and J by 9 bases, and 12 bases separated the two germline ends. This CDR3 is CASSFSEIGPQHF. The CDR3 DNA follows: TGTGCCAGCAGTTTCAGTGAGATTGGGCCCCAGCATTTT.

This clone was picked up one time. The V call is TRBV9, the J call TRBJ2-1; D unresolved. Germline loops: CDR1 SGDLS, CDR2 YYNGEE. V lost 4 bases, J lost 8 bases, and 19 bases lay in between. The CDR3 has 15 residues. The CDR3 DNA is TGTGCCAGCAGCCAGGAGTACCCCACTTCCCATGAGCAGTTCTTC. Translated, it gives CASSQEYPTSHEQFF.

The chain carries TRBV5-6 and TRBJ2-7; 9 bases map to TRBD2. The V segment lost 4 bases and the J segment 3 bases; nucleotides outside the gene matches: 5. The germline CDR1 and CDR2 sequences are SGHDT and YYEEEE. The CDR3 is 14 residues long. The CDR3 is CASSTGTSFYEQYF. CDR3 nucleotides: TGTGCCAGCAGCACCGGGACTAGCTTCTACGAGCAGTACTTC.

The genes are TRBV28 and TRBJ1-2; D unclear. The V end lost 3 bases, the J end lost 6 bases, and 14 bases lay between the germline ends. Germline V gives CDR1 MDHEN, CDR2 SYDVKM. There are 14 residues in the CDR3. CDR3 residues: CASSLAATIHGYTF. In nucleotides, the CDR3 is TGTGCCAGCAGTTTGGCAGCTACAATTCATGGCTACACCTTC.

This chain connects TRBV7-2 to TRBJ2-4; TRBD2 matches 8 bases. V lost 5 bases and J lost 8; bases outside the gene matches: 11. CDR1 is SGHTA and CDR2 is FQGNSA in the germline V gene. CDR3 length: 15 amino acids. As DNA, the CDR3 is TGTGCCAGCAGCGTTAGCGGGACTTTGGGAGACATTCAGTACTTC. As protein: CASSVSGTLGDIQYF.

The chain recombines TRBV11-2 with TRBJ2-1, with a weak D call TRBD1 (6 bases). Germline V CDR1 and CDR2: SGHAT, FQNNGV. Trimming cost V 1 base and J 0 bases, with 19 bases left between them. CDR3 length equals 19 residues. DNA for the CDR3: TGTGCCAGCAGCTTAGGGCTGGGGGCCTACTTTAGCTCCTACAATGAGCAGTTCTTC. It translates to CASSLGLGAYFSSYNEQFF.

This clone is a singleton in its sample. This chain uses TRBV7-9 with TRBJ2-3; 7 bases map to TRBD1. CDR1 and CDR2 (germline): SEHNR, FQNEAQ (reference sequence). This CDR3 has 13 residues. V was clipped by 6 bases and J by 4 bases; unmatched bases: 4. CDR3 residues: CASRPGGPDTQYF. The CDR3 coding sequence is TGTGCCAGCAGGCCAGGGGGTCCAGATACGCAGTATTTT.

CDR3 sequence reads: CASSPDRVELFF. Here the CDR3 DNA reads TGTGCCAGCAGCCCGGACAGGGTGGAACTGTTTTTT. This chain joins TRBV6-6 and TRBJ1-4; 8 bases map to TRBD1. The V segment lost 6 bases and the J segment 12 bases; nucleotides outside the gene matches: 6. The CDR3 totals 12 residues. CDR1 and CDR2 from the germline V gene are MNHNY and SVGAGI (reference sequence).

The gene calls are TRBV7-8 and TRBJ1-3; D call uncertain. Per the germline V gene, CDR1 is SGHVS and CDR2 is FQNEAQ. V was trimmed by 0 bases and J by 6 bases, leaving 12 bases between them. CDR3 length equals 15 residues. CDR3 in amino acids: CASSLAPRRENTIYF. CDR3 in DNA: TGTGCCAGCAGCTTAGCACCCCGCAGAGAAAACACCATATATTTT.

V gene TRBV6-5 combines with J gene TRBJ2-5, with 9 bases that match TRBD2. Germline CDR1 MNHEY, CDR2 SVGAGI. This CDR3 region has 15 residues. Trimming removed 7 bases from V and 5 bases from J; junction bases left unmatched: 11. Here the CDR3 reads CASKLGGGRGETQYF. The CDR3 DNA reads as TGTGCCAGCAAGTTAGGTGGCGGGAGGGGGGAGACCCAGTACTTC.

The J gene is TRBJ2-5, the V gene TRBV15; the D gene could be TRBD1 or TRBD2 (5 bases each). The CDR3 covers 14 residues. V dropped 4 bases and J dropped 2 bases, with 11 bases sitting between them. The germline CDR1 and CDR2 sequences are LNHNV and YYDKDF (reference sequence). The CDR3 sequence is CATSNRGRQETQYF. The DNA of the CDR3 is TGTGCCACCAGCAACCGGGGCCGACAAGAGACCCAGTACTTC.

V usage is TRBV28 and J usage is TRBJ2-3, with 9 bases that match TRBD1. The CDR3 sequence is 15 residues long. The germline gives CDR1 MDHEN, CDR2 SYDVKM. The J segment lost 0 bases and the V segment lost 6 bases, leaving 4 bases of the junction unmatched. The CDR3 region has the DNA TGTGCCAGCAGCTACAGGGGGCTGAGCACAGATACGCAGTATTTT. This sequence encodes CASSYRGLSTDTQYF.

CDR3 DNA sequence: TGTGCCAGCAGTTCCTCCTTCCACCGACAGGGCGAACTGAACACTGAAGCTTTCTTT. The encoded protein is CASSSSFHRQGELNTEAFF. The chain has TRBV28 and TRBJ1-1, with 7 bases aligning to TRBD1. From germline, CDR1 is MDHEN and CDR2 SYDVKM. The CDR3 spans 19 residues. After removal of 4 bases from V and 0 bases from J, the junction contained 17 bases not matched to a gene.

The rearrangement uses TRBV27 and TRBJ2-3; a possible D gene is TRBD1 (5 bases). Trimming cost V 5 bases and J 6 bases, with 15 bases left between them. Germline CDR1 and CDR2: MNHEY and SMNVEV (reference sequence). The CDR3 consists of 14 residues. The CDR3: CASSLLGVEDTQYF. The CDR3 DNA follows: TGTGCCAGCAGTCTCCTAGGGGTTGAGGATACGCAGTATTTT.

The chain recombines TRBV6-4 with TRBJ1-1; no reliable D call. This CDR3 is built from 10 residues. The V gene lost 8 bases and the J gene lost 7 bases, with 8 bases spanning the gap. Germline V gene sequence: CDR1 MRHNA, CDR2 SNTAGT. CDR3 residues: CASRWNEAFF. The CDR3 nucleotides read TGTGCCAGCCGTTGGAATGAAGCTTTCTTT.

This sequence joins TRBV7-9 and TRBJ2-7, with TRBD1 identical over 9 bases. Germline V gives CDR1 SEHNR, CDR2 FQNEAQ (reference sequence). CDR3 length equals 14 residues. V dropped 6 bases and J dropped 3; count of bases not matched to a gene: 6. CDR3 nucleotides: TGTGCCAGCAGAGGTCCGGACAGGGGCTACGAGCAGTACTTC. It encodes CASRGPDRGYEQYF. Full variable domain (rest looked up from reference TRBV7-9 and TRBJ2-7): DTGVSQNPRHKITKRGQNVTFRCDPISEHNRLYWYRQTLGQGPEFLTYFQNEAQLEKSRLLSDRFSAERPKGSFSTLEIQRTEQGDSAMYLCASRGPDRGYEQYFGPGTRLTVT.

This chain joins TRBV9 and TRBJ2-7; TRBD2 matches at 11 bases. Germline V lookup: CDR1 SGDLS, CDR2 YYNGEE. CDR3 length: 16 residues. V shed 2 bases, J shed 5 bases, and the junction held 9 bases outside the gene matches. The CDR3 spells CASSVGLAALRDEQYF. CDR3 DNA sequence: TGTGCCAGCAGCGTGGGACTAGCGGCACTCCGGGACGAGCAGTACTTC.

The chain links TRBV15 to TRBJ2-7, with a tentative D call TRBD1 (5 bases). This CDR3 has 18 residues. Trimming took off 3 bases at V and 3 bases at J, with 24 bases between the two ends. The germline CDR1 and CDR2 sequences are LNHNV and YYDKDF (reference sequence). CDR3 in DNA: TGTGCCACCAGCAGGGACCCCAGCCCCCAGGGCAGAAACTACGAGCAGTACTTC. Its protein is CATSRDPSPQGRNYEQYF.

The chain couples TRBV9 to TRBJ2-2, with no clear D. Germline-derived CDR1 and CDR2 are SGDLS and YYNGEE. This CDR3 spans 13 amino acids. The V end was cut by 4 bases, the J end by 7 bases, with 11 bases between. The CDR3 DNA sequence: TGTGCCAGCAGCTTACTTAGCAACGGGGAGCTGTTTTTT. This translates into CASSLLSNGELFF.

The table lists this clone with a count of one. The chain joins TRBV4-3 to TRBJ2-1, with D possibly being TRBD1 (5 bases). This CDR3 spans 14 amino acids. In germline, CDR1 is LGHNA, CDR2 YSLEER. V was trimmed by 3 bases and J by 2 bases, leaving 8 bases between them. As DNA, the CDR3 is TGCGCCAGCAGCCAGACAGTCACCTACAATGAGCAGTTCTTC. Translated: CASSQTVTYNEQFF.

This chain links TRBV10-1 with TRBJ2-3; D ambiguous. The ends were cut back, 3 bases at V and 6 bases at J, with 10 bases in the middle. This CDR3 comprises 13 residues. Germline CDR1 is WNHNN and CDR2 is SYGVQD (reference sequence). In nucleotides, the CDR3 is TGCGCCAGCAGTGATCGCTCCACGGATACGCAGTATTTT. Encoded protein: CASSDRSTDTQYF.

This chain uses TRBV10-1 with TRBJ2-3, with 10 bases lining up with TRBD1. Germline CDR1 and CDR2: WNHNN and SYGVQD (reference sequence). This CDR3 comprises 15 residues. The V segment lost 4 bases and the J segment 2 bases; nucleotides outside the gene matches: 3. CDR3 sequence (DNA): TGCGCCAGCAGTGCGGGACAGGGGATCACAGATACGCAGTATTTT. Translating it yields CASSAGQGITDTQYF.

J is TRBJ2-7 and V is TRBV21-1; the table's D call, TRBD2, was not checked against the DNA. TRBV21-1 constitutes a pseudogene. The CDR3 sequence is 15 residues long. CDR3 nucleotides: TGTGCCAGCAGCGCCATAGGACTAGCTGGGGGGGAGCAGTACTTC. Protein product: CASSAIGLAGGEQYF.